The rows below give T cell receptor beta chains drawn from one sample of a study of blood T cell repertoires in COVID-19. Generated by immunoSEQ multiplex PCR, the TCRdb table keeps only in-frame clones and is missing some. Of approximately 67,000 clones listed, 70% to 85% are singletons. What was sequenced was peripheral blood. The receptors were gathered from a man aged 55 to 70 with acute or convalescent COVID-19. Both conserved end residues are part of each CDR3. The D gene is left open where the match is weak. Clone size, where shown, is once, few, many, or a class for clones that have expanded.

j_gene: TRBJ1-1; v_gene: TRBV19; len: 13; d_gene: TRBD1; abundance: -; CDR3aa: CASSGQGGLWAFF; CDR3nt: TGTGCCAGTAGTGGACAGGGAGGGTTGTGGGCTTTCTTT
j_gene: TRBJ1-2; v_gene: TRBV27; len: 16; d_gene: -; abundance: once; CDR3aa: CASSSIGQGANYGYTF; CDR3nt: TGTGCCAGCAGTTCCATTGGGCAGGGCGCCAACTATGGCTACACCTTC
j_gene: TRBJ1-1; v_gene: TRBV9; len: 11; d_gene: -; abundance: -; CDR3aa: CASSRGTEAFF; CDR3nt: TGTGCCAGCAGCAGGGGGACTGAAGCTTTCTTT
j_gene: TRBJ2-5; v_gene: TRBV11-3; len: 16; d_gene: TRBD2; abundance: -; CDR3aa: CASSIGLAGGQETQYF; CDR3nt: TGTGCCAGCAGCATCGGACTAGCGGGGGGTCAAGAGACCCAGTACTTC
j_gene: TRBJ1-5; v_gene: TRBV5-6; len: 17; d_gene: -; abundance: -; CDR3aa: CASSLRVRAGGNQPQHF; CDR3nt: TGTGCCAGCAGCTTGAGGGTTCGTGCAGGGGGCAATCAGCCCCAGCATTTT
j_gene: TRBJ1-2; v_gene: TRBV7-2; len: 13; d_gene: -; abundance: -; CDR3aa: CATRRGYFGGYTF; CDR3nt: TGTGCTACTCGACGGGGGTACTTTGGTGGCTACACCTTC
j_gene: TRBJ1-2; v_gene: TRBV12-3/TRBV12-4; len: 12; d_gene: -; abundance: -; CDR3aa: CASSGGNYGYTF; CDR3nt: TGTGCCAGCAGCGGAGGGAACTATGGCTACACCTTC
j_gene: TRBJ1-6; v_gene: TRBV4-3; len: 13; d_gene: -; abundance: -; CDR3aa: CASSQVGNSPLHF; CDR3nt: TGCGCCAGCAGCCAAGTTGGCAATTCACCCCTCCACTTT
j_gene: TRBJ2-2; v_gene: TRBV29-1; len: 14; d_gene: TRBD1; abundance: -; CDR3aa: CSVQDRVNTGELFF; CDR3nt: TGCAGCGTTCAGGACAGGGTCAACACCGGGGAGCTGTTTTTT
j_gene: TRBJ1-1; v_gene: TRBV11-3; len: 15; d_gene: TRBD1; abundance: many; CDR3aa: CASNTRGQGAGEAFF; CDR3nt: TGTGCCAGCAATACGCGAGGACAGGGGGCCGGGGAAGCTTTCTTT
j_gene: TRBJ2-5; v_gene: TRBV5-1; len: 14; d_gene: -; abundance: once; CDR3aa: CASSLAGGRETQYF; CDR3nt: TGCGCCAGCAGCTTGGCGGGGGGCAGGGAGACCCAGTACTTC
j_gene: TRBJ1-2; v_gene: TRBV29-1; len: 13; d_gene: TRBD1; abundance: few; CDR3aa: CSVVGTGLYGYTF; CDR3nt: TGCAGCGTTGTTGGGACAGGACTCTATGGCTACACCTTC
j_gene: TRBJ2-1; v_gene: TRBV25-1; len: 11; d_gene: -; abundance: few; CDR3aa: CASQSGDEQFF; CDR3nt: TGTGCCAGCCAATCGGGTGATGAGCAGTTCTTC
j_gene: TRBJ1-2; v_gene: TRBV19; len: 13; d_gene: -; abundance: -; CDR3aa: CASSIETNYGYTF; CDR3nt: TGTGCCAGTAGTATTGAGACTAACTATGGCTACACCTTC
j_gene: TRBJ1-1; v_gene: TRBV12-3/TRBV12-4; len: 13; d_gene: -; abundance: -; CDR3aa: CASSSTGFTEAFF; CDR3nt: TGTGCCAGCAGTTCGACAGGTTTCACTGAAGCTTTCTTT
j_gene: TRBJ2-3; v_gene: TRBV5-1; len: 15; d_gene: TRBD1; abundance: -; CDR3aa: CASSFGTGNTDTQYF; CDR3nt: TGCGCCAGCAGCTTCGGGACAGGCAACACAGATACGCAGTATTTT
j_gene: TRBJ1-6; v_gene: TRBV5-5; len: 16; d_gene: -; abundance: -; CDR3aa: CASSLDGASYNSPLHF; CDR3nt: TGTGCCAGCAGCTTGGATGGGGCATCCTATAATTCACCCCTCCACTTT
j_gene: TRBJ2-7; v_gene: TRBV12-3/TRBV12-4; len: 13; d_gene: -; abundance: -; CDR3aa: CASSFLAQYEQYF; CDR3nt: TGTGCCAGCAGTTTCCTAGCGCAGTACGAGCAGTACTTC
j_gene: TRBJ1-3; v_gene: TRBV2; len: 15; d_gene: -; abundance: -; CDR3aa: CASSEGPGNRNTIYF; CDR3nt: TGTGCCAGCAGTGAGGGGCCTGGGAATAGAAACACCATATATTTT
j_gene: TRBJ2-5; v_gene: TRBV6-1; len: 14; d_gene: -; abundance: -; CDR3aa: CASSLGQEKETQYF; CDR3nt: TGTGCCAGCAGTTTAGGCCAGGAAAAAGAGACCCAGTACTTC
j_gene: TRBJ1-5; v_gene: TRBV7-2; len: 16; d_gene: -; abundance: -; CDR3aa: CASSLSSGQRLQPQHF; CDR3nt: TGTGCCAGCAGCCTCTCGTCCGGACAGCGCCTTCAGCCCCAGCATTTT
j_gene: TRBJ2-2; v_gene: TRBV19; len: 14; d_gene: -; abundance: few; CDR3aa: CASSIQENTGELFF; CDR3nt: TGTGCCAGTAGTATACAGGAGAACACCGGGGAGCTGTTTTTT
j_gene: TRBJ2-7; v_gene: TRBV3-1/TRBV3-2; len: 16; d_gene: TRBD1; abundance: -; CDR3aa: CASSQRDRGADYEQYF; CDR3nt: TGTGCCAGCAGCCAGCGCGACAGGGGTGCAGACTACGAGCAGTACTTC
j_gene: TRBJ1-6; v_gene: TRBV7-2; len: 14; d_gene: -; abundance: -; CDR3aa: CASSPDSSNSPLHF; CDR3nt: TGTGCCAGCAGCCCGGACAGCAGTAATTCACCCCTCCACTTT
j_gene: TRBJ1-3; v_gene: TRBV6-5; len: 15; d_gene: TRBD1; abundance: -; CDR3aa: CASSPGQGSGNTIYF; CDR3nt: TGTGCCAGCAGTCCGGGACAGGGCTCTGGAAACACCATATATTTT
j_gene: TRBJ1-1; v_gene: TRBV11-2; len: 17; d_gene: TRBD1; abundance: -; CDR3aa: CASSLGVSGRGRTEAFF; CDR3nt: TGTGCCAGCAGCTTAGGGGTGTCGGGCAGGGGGAGGACTGAAGCTTTCTTT
j_gene: TRBJ1-1; v_gene: TRBV18; len: 14; d_gene: -; abundance: few; CDR3aa: CASSPGQRGTEAFF; CDR3nt: TGTGCCAGCTCACCAGGGCAAAGGGGCACTGAAGCTTTCTTT
j_gene: TRBJ1-6; v_gene: TRBV6-2/TRBV6-3; len: 14; d_gene: -; abundance: -; CDR3aa: CASSAGAYNSPLHF; CDR3nt: TGTGCCAGCAGTGCAGGGGCCTATAATTCACCCCTCCACTTT
j_gene: TRBJ1-4; v_gene: TRBV30; len: 16; d_gene: TRBD1; abundance: -; CDR3aa: CAWSVPGQGGVEKLFF; CDR3nt: TGTGCCTGGAGTGTCCCGGGACAGGGAGGGGTCGAAAAACTGTTTTTT
j_gene: TRBJ1-5; v_gene: TRBV30; len: 13; d_gene: -; abundance: -; CDR3aa: CAWSWQDGQPQHF; CDR3nt: TGTGCCTGGAGTTGGCAGGATGGCCAGCCCCAGCATTTT
j_gene: TRBJ2-2; v_gene: TRBV12-3/TRBV12-4; len: 13; d_gene: -; abundance: -; CDR3aa: CASSFGVTGELFF; CDR3nt: TGTGCCAGCAGTTTCGGGGTCACCGGGGAGCTGTTTTTT
j_gene: TRBJ1-5; v_gene: TRBV30; len: 15; d_gene: -; abundance: -; CDR3aa: CAWSKPRGSNQPQHF; CDR3nt: TGTGCCTGGAGTAAACCCAGGGGAAGCAATCAGCCCCAGCATTTT
j_gene: TRBJ1-1; v_gene: TRBV5-4; len: 16; d_gene: -; abundance: -; CDR3aa: CASSGGLAGFVTEAFF; CDR3nt: TGTGCCAGCAGCGGGGGTCTGGCGGGGTTCGTGACTGAAGCTTTCTTT
j_gene: TRBJ1-3; v_gene: TRBV7-8; len: 15; d_gene: -; abundance: -; CDR3aa: CASSLSTVSGNTIYF; CDR3nt: TGTGCCAGCAGCTTGTCGACAGTCTCTGGAAACACCATATATTTT
j_gene: TRBJ2-3; v_gene: TRBV29-1; len: 12; d_gene: TRBD2; abundance: -; CDR3aa: CSVEGLGRTQYF; CDR3nt: TGCAGCGTTGAGGGACTAGGACGTACGCAGTATTTT
j_gene: TRBJ2-7; v_gene: TRBV27; len: 13; d_gene: TRBD2; abundance: -; CDR3aa: CASSLVAGPPPYF; CDR3nt: TGTGCCAGCAGTTTAGTAGCGGGTCCCCCACCGTACTTC
j_gene: TRBJ2-1; v_gene: TRBV7-9; len: 15; d_gene: -; abundance: -; CDR3aa: CASSFRGGGYNEQFF; CDR3nt: TGTGCCAGCAGCTTTAGAGGAGGTGGCTACAATGAGCAGTTCTTC
j_gene: TRBJ2-4; v_gene: TRBV3-1/TRBV3-2; len: 15; d_gene: -; abundance: once; CDR3aa: CASSPGLGAKNIQYF; CDR3nt: TGTGCCAGCAGCCCAGGACTGGGGGCCAAAAACATTCAGTACTTC
j_gene: TRBJ1-3; v_gene: TRBV15; len: 14; d_gene: -; abundance: -; CDR3aa: CATSGAGSGNTIYF; CDR3nt: TGTGCCACCAGCGGAGCGGGCTCTGGAAACACCATATATTTT
j_gene: TRBJ1-1; v_gene: TRBV5-1; len: 16; d_gene: TRBD1; abundance: -; CDR3aa: CASSLVWTGPNTEAFF; CDR3nt: TGCGCCAGCAGCTTGGTCTGGACAGGACCGAACACTGAAGCTTTCTTT
j_gene: TRBJ1-5; v_gene: TRBV6-1; len: 16; d_gene: TRBD1; abundance: -; CDR3aa: CASSGIDRAARQPQHF; CDR3nt: TGTGCCAGCAGTGGCATCGACAGGGCGGCGAGACAGCCCCAGCATTTT
j_gene: TRBJ1-1; v_gene: TRBV2; len: 12; d_gene: -; abundance: -; CDR3aa: CASRDSNTEAFF; CDR3nt: TGTGCCAGCAGAGACAGTAACACTGAAGCTTTCTTT
j_gene: TRBJ2-1; v_gene: TRBV19; len: 15; d_gene: -; abundance: -; CDR3aa: CASRLSGSSYNEQFF; CDR3nt: TGTGCCAGTAGGCTCAGCGGAAGCTCCTACAATGAGCAGTTCTTC
j_gene: TRBJ2-2; v_gene: TRBV7-9; len: 16; d_gene: TRBD1; abundance: -; CDR3aa: CASSLAGTGRTGELFF; CDR3nt: TGTGCCAGCAGCTTAGCCGGGACAGGGCGAACCGGGGAGCTGTTTTTT
j_gene: TRBJ2-7; v_gene: TRBV7-2; len: 14; d_gene: -; abundance: once; CDR3aa: CASRRGGLSYEQYF; CDR3nt: TGTGCCAGCAGACGCGGGGGCCTCTCCTACGAGCAGTACTTC
j_gene: TRBJ2-3; v_gene: TRBV7-2; len: 15; d_gene: TRBD2; abundance: few; CDR3aa: CASSNSGGAGDTQYF; CDR3nt: TGTGCCAGCAGCAATAGCGGGGGGGCCGGGGATACGCAGTATTTT
j_gene: TRBJ2-1; v_gene: TRBV5-4; len: 16; d_gene: TRBD1; abundance: -; CDR3aa: CASSLRRGQSKNEQFF; CDR3nt: TGTGCCAGCAGCTTGCGCAGGGGGCAAAGCAAGAATGAGCAGTTCTTC
j_gene: TRBJ1-4; v_gene: TRBV10-3; len: 15; d_gene: -; abundance: few; CDR3aa: CAISDPTLMNEKLFF; CDR3nt: TGTGCCATCAGTGATCCGACACTCATGAATGAAAAACTGTTTTTT
j_gene: TRBJ2-5; v_gene: TRBV7-9; len: 15; d_gene: -; abundance: -; CDR3aa: CASSPWTVVQETQYF; CDR3nt: TGTGCCAGCAGCCCGTGGACAGTAGTCCAAGAGACCCAGTACTTC
j_gene: TRBJ1-6; v_gene: TRBV6-6; len: 15; d_gene: -; abundance: -; CDR3aa: CASSPRRGDNSPLHF; CDR3nt: TGTGCCAGCAGTCCCCGCAGGGGCGATAATTCACCCCTCCACTTT
j_gene: TRBJ2-7; v_gene: TRBV6-2/TRBV6-3; len: 14; d_gene: -; abundance: -; CDR3aa: CASSSTVSSYEQYF; CDR3nt: TGTGCCAGCAGTTCTACCGTCTCCTCCTACGAGCAGTACTTC
j_gene: TRBJ2-6; v_gene: TRBV27; len: 15; d_gene: -; abundance: -; CDR3aa: CASRRTASGANVLTF; CDR3nt: TGTGCCAGCAGACGGACAGCCTCTGGGGCCAACGTCCTGACTTTC
j_gene: TRBJ1-5; v_gene: TRBV12-3/TRBV12-4; len: 13; d_gene: -; abundance: -; CDR3aa: CASSLQGNQPQHF; CDR3nt: TGTGCCAGCAGTCTACAGGGAAATCAGCCCCAGCATTTT